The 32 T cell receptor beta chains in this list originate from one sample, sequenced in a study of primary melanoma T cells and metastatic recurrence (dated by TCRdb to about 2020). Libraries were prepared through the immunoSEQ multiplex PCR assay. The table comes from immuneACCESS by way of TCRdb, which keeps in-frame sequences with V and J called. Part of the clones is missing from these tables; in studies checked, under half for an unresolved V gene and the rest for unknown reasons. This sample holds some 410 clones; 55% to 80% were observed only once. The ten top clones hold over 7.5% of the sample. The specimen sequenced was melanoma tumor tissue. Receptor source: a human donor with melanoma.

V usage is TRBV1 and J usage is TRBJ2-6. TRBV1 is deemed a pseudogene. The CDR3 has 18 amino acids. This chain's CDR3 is CTQQFGQFAQSRANVLTF. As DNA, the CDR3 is TGCACCCAGCAGTTCGGCCAGTTTGCACAAAGTCGGGCCAACGTCCTGACTTTC.

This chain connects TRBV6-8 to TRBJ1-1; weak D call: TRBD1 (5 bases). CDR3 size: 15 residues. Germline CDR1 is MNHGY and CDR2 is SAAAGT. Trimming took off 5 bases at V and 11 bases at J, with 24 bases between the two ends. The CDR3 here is CASSDGAWQAATAFF. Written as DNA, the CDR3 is TGTGCCAGCAGTGACGGGGCGTGGCAGGCGGCGACGGCTTTCTTT.

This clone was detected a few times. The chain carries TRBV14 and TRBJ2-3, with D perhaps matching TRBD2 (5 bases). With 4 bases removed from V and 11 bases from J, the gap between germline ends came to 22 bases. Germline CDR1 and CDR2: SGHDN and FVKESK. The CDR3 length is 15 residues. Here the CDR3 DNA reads TGTGCCAGCAGCCCCCGGGGTTTATTAGGGAGTATGCAGTATTTT. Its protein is CASSPRGLLGSMQYF.

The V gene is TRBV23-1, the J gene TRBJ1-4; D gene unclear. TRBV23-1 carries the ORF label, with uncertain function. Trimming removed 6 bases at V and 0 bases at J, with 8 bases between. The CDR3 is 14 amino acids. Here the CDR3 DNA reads TGCGCCAGCAGCCGACCCGCAACTAATGAAAAACTGTTTTTT. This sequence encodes CASSRPATNEKLFF.

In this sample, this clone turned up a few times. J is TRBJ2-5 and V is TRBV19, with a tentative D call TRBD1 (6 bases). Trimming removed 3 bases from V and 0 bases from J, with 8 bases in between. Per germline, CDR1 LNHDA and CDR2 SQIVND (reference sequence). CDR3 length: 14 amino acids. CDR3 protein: CASSIQGYQETQYF. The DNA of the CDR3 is TGTGCCAGTAGTATTCAGGGGTACCAAGAGACCCAGTACTTC.

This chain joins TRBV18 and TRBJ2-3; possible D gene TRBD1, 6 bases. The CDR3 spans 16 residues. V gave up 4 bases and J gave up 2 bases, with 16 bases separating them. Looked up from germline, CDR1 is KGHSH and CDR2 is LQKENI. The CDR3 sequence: CASSLLQGGPTDTQYF. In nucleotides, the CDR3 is TGTGCCAGCTCACTCCTACAGGGTGGACCCACAGATACGCAGTATTTT.

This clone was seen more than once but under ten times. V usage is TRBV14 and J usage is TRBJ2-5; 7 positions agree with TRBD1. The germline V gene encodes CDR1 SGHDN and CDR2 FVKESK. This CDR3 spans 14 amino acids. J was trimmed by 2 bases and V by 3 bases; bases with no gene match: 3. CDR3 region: CASSHRTGQETQYF. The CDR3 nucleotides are TGTGCCAGCAGCCATAGGACAGGTCAAGAGACCCAGTACTTC.

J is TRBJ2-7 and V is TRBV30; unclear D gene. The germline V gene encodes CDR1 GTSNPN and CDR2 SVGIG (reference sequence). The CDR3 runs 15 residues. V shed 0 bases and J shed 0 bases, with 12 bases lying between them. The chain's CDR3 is CAWSVHRKISYEQYF. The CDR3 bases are TGTGCCTGGAGTGTACATCGGAAAATCTCCTACGAGCAGTACTTC.

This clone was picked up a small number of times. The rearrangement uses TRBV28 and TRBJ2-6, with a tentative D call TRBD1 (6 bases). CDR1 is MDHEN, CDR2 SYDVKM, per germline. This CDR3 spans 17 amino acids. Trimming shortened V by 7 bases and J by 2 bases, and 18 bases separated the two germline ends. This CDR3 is CASTLGAKVPGANVLTF. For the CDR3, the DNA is TGTGCCAGCACTTTGGGGGCTAAAGTCCCTGGGGCCAACGTCCTGACTTTC.

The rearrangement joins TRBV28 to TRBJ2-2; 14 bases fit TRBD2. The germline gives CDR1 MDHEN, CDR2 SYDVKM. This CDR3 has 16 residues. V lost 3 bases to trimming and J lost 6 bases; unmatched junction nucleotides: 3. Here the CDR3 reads CASSLGLAGDPGELFF. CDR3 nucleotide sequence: TGTGCCAGCAGTTTGGGACTAGCGGGAGATCCCGGGGAGCTGTTTTTT.

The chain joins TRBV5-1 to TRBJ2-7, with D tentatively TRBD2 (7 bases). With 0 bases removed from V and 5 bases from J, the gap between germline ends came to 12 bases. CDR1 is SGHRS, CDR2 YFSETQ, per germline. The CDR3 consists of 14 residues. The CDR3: CASSLEREGDEQYF. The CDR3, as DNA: TGCGCCAGCAGCTTGGAGAGGGAGGGGGACGAGCAGTACTTC.

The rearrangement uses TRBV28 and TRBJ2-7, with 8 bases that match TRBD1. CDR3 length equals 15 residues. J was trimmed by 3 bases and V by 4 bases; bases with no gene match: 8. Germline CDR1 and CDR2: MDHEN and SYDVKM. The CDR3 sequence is CASSSPAGGLYEQYF. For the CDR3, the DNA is TGTGCCAGCAGTTCCCCGGCAGGGGGCCTCTACGAGCAGTACTTC.

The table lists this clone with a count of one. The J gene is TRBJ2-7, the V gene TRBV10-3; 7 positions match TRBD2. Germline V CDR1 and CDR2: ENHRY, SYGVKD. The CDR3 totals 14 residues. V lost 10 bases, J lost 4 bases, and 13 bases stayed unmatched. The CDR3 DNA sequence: TGTGCCAGAGGGTCGGCGGGAGAGGCTTACGAGCAGTACTTC. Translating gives CARGSAGEAYEQYF.

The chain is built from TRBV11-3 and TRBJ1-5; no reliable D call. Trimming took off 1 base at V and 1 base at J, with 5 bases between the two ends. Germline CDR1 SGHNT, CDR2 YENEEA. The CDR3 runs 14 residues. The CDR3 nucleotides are TGTGCCAGCAGCTTAGGATTAAGCAATCAGCCCCAGCATTTT. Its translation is CASSLGLSNQPQHF.

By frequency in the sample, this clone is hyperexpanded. In DNA form, the CDR3 reads TGTGCCAGCAGTTACTCGCAGTTCAATCAGCCCCAGCATTTT. Translation gives CASSYSQFNQPQHF. This chain connects TRBV6-8 to TRBJ1-5; D is unresolved. The CDR3 sequence is 14 residues long. Germline-derived CDR1 and CDR2 are MNHGY and SAAAGT. The V end was cut by 0 bases, the J end by 3 bases, with 6 bases between.

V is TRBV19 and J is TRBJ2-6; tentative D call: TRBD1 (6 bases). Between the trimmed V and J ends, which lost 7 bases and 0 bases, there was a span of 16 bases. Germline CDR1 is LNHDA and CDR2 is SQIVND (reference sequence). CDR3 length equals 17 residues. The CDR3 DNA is TGTGCCAGTATCTTCGGAAGGGGGAGCTCTGGGGCCAACGTCCTGACTTTC. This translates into CASIFGRGSSGANVLTF. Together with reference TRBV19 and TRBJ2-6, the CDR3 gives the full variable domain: DGGITQSPKYLFRKEGQNVTLSCEQNLNHDAMYWYRQDPGQGLRLIYYSQIVNDFQKGDIAEGYSVSREKKESFPLTVTSAQKNPTAFYLCASIFGRGSSGANVLTFGAGSRLTVL.

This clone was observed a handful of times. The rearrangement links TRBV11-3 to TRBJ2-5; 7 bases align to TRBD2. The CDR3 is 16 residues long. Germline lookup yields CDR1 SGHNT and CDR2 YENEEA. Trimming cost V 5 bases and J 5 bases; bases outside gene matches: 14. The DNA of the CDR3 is TGTGCCAGCAGCCTCAGGCTGGGGGGGAGGCATGAGACCCAGTACTTC. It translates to CASSLRLGGRHETQYF.

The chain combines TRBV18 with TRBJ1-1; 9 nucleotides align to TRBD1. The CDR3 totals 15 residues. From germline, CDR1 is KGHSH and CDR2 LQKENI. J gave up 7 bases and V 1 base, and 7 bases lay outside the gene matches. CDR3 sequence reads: CASSPLGDRAGEAFF. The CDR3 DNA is TGTGCCAGCTCACCACTAGGGGACAGGGCTGGTGAAGCTTTCTTT. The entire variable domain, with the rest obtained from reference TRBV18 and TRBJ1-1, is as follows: NAGVMQNPRHLVRRRGQEARLRCSPMKGHSHVYWYRQLPEEGLKFMVYLQKENIIDESGMPKERFSAEFPKEGPSILRIQQVVRGDSAAYFCASSPLGDRAGEAFFGQGTRLTVV.

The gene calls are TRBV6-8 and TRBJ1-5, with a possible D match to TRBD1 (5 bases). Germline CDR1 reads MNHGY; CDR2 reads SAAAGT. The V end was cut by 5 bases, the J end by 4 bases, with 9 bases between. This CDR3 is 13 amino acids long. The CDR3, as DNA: TGTGCCAGCAGTGGGGCAGAGAATCAGCCCCAGCATTTT. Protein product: CASSGAENQPQHF.

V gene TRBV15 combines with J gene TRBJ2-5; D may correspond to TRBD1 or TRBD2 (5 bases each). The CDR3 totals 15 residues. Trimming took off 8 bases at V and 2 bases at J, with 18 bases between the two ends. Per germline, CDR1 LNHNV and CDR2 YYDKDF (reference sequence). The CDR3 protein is CATGTGRLLQETQYF. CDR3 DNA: TGTGCCACCGGGACCGGTCGACTCCTTCAAGAGACCCAGTACTTC.

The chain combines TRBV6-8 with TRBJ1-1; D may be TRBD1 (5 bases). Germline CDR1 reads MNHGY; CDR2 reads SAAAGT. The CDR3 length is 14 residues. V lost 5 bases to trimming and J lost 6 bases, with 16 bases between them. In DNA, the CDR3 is TGTGCCAGCAGTCCGATAGACAGCCCGTCTGAAGCTTTCTTT. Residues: CASSPIDSPSEAFF.

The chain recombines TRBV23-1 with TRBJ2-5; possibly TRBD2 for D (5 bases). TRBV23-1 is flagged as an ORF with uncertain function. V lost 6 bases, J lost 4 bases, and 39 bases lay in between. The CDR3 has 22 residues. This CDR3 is CASSSRRETERGRNPRVETQYF. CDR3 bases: TGCGCCAGCAGCAGCCGAAGGGAGACCGAACGCGGACGGAACCCGCGGGTAGAGACCCAGTACTTC.

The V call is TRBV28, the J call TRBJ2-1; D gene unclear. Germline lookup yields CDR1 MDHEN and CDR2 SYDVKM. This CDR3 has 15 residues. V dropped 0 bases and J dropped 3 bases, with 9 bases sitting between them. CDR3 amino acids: CASSLWGNIYNEQFF. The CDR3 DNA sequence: TGTGCCAGCAGTTTATGGGGGAATATCTACAATGAGCAGTTCTTC.

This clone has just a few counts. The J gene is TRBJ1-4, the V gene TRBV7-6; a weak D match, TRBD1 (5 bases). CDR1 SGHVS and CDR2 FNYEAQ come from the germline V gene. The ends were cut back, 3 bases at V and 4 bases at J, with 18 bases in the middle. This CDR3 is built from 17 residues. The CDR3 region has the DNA TGTGCCAGCAGCTTGAGGTCAGGGCCGGGTTTTAATGAAAAACTGTTTTTT. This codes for CASSLRSGPGFNEKLFF.

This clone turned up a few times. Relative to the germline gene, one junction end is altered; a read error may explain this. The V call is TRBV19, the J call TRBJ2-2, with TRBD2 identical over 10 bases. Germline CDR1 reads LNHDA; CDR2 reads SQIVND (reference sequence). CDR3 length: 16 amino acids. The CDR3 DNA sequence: TGTACCAGTAGTCCTCAAGCGGGAGGGCTTACCGGGGAGCTGTTTTTT. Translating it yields CTSSPQAGGLTGELFF.

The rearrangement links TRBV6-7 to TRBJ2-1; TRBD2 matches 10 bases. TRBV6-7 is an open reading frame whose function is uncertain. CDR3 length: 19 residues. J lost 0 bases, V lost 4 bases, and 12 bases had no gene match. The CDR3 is CASSSPLAGEGLSYNEQFF. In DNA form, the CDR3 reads TGTGCCAGCAGTTCCCCTCTAGCGGGAGAGGGTCTCTCCTACAATGAGCAGTTCTTC.

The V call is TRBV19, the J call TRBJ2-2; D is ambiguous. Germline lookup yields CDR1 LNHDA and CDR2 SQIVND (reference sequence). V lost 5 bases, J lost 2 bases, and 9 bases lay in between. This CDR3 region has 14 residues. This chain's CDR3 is CASSLTFNTGELFF. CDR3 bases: TGTGCCAGTAGTTTGACATTCAACACCGGGGAGCTGTTTTTT. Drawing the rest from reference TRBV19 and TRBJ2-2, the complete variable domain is DGGITQSPKYLFRKEGQNVTLSCEQNLNHDAMYWYRQDPGQGLRLIYYSQIVNDFQKGDIAEGYSVSREKKESFPLTVTSAQKNPTAFYLCASSLTFNTGELFFGEGSRLTVL.

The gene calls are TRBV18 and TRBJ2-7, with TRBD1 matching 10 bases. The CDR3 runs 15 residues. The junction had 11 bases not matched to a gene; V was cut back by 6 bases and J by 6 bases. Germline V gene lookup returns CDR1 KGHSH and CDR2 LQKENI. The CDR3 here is CASSTQDRGFAEQYF. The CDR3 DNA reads TGTGCCAGCTCCACTCAGGACAGGGGGTTTGCCGAGCAGTACTTC.

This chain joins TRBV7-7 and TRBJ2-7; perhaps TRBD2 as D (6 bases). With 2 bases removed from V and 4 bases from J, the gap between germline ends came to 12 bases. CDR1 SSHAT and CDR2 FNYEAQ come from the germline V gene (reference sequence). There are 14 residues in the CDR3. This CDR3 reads CASSLRDFPYEQYF. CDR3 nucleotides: TGTGCCAGCAGCTTAAGGGACTTTCCTTACGAGCAGTACTTC.

In DNA form, the CDR3 reads TGTGCCAGCAGTTTATTGGGAGGCAGCCTTTACGAGCAGTACTTC. This encodes CASSLLGGSLYEQYF. The rearrangement uses TRBV28 and TRBJ2-7, with D possibly being TRBD2 (6 bases). Germline V lookup: CDR1 MDHEN, CDR2 SYDVKM. Between the trimmed V and J ends, which lost 1 base and 4 bases, there was a span of 14 bases. This CDR3 contains 15 residues.

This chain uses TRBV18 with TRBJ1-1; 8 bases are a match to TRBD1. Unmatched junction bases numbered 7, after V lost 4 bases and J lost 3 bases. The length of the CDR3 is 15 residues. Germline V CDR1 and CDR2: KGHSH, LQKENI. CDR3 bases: TGTGCCAGCTCACGAAGCAGGGGGCTGGACACTGAAGCTTTCTTT. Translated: CASSRSRGLDTEAFF.

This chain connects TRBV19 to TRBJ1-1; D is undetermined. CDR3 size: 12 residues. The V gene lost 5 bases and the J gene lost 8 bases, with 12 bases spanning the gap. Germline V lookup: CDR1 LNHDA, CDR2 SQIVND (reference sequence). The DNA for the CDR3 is TGTGCCAGTAGTCTGAGAGCGGGAGAAGCTTTCTTT. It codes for CASSLRAGEAFF.